This record looks at one T cell receptor beta chain sequence and its context. What it recognizes is unknown. The data originate from a study of PD-L1 blockade in urothelial cancer. Study-level background: About nine tenths of the roughly 29 patients comprised males who had bladder-origin urothelial cancer. Study results and caveats: Investigators took one FFPE tumor sample per patient, not right before treatment.

TCRdb's copy holds only in-frame clones and misses some; the assay was immunoSEQ multiplex PCR. The data hold 35,000 to 45,000 clones, with about a third observed a single time. The germline CDR1 and CDR2 sequences are SGDLS and YYNGEE. The germline V and J ends were trimmed by 4 bases and 3 bases, with 9 bases remaining between them. There are 13 residues in the CDR3. The clonotype originates from a man in his 60s with urothelial cancer. The chain uses TRBV9 and TRBJ2-3; D is perhaps TRBD1 (6 bases). Sequencing was performed on tumor tissue, taken before atezolizumab (anti-PD-L1) treatment. CDR3 protein: CASSRDTTDTQYF. The CDR3 DNA sequence: TGTGCCAGCAGCAGGGACACTACAGATACGCAGTATTTT. Drawing the rest from reference TRBV9 and TRBJ2-3, the complete variable domain is DSGVTQTPKHLITATGQRVTLRCSPRSGDLSVYWYQQSLDQGLQFLIQYYNGEERAKGNILERFSAQQFPDLHSELNLSSLELGDSALYFCASSRDTTDTQYFGPGTRLTVL.